This T cell receptor beta chain came from a study of blood T cells in healthy people across ages. Study results and caveats: Naive CD4+ cell counts and diversity both ran higher in long-lived than in aged donors.

Each donor was a healthy Caucasian individual from Russia, aged about 6 to 95. They isolated at least 6 million PBMCs from each sample. Per sample, extraction of total RNA gave at least 6 micrograms in every case. Details on this clonotype: Its specificity is unknown.

A second PCR of 7 to 11 cycles used a sample-barcoded 5' primer and a J-beta primer mix. TCRdb called the 5' RACE reads again in MiXCR, with one record for every CDR3 protein. This table has roughly 680,000 distinct CDR3 sequences, around 50% appearing once. The CDR3 loop spans 18 amino acids. V lost 6 bases and J lost 4, with 27 bases in between. Germline CDR1 MNHNS, CDR2 SASEGT. The sample was blood. The sequence came from a woman over 75 in good health. The chain combines TRBV6-1 with TRBJ1-1; no reliable D call. CDR3 loop: CASSHQRRSPPNCTEAFF. Written as DNA, the CDR3 is TGTGCCAGCAGCCACCAGCGAAGATCCCCTCCCAACTGCACTGAAGCTTTCTTT.